A single sample gave rise to the 18 T cell receptor beta chains below, sequenced in a study of CD8+ T cells in alopecia areata. TCR sequencing used cDNA made by reverse transcription of extracted RNA. Sequenced by immunoSEQ multiplex PCR; TCRdb stores in-frame clones only, minus some. The data show about 200,000 clones, with under 80% seen just once and approximately 1.3% held by the top ten. Treatment reported: oral pan-JAK inhibitor, 5-10 mg twice daily. The specimen was CD4+ T cells sorted from blood, collected around week 50, from a patient treated with tofacitinib. The receptors here all came from a human donor with alopecia areata.

This clone turned up a few times. The chain uses TRBV5-1 and TRBJ1-2; D remains unclear. Germline CDR1 SGHRS, CDR2 YFSETQ. The CDR3 covers 13 residues. V lost 0 bases, J lost 3 bases, and 6 bases lay in between. CDR3 sequence (DNA): TGCGCCAGCAGCTTGGACACAGACTATGGCTACACCTTC. This sequence encodes CASSLDTDYGYTF.

V gene TRBV10-2 combines with J gene TRBJ2-7; 8 bases are shared with TRBD1. The V gene end was trimmed by 5 bases and the J gene end by 7 bases; junction bases not matched to a gene: 7. From germline, CDR1 is WSHSY and CDR2 SAAADI. The CDR3 covers 13 residues. CDR3 loop: CASSKDRVGEQYF. The CDR3 DNA reads as TGCGCCAGCAGTAAGGACAGGGTAGGGGAGCAGTACTTC.

The sample holds a few counts of this clone. The V gene is TRBV15, the J gene TRBJ1-2, with D tentatively TRBD1 (6 bases). CDR3 length equals 15 residues. Germline lookup yields CDR1 LNHNV and CDR2 YYDKDF (reference sequence). V was shortened by 4 bases and J by 4 bases, with 16 bases between the two germline ends. CDR3: CATSNLSTGSYGYTF. Here the CDR3 DNA reads TGTGCCACCAGCAACCTTTCCACAGGGTCCTATGGCTACACCTTC.

The V and J genes are TRBV10-3 and TRBJ2-3; the D is unclear. CDR1 is ENHRY, CDR2 SYGVKD, per germline. The CDR3 covers 11 residues. The CDR3 region has the DNA TGTTCAAACTGGGCTACCGATACGCAGTATTTT. It specifies CSNWATDTQYF.

V and J are TRBV6-5 and TRBJ1-2; 11 nucleotides match TRBD1. CDR1 MNHEY and CDR2 SVGAGI come from the germline V gene. The trim removed 0 bases at V and 2 bases at J, leaving 2 bases unmatched. The CDR3 length is 16 residues. The CDR3 region is CASSYSRTGGNYGYTF. DNA of the CDR3: TGTGCCAGCAGTTACTCGCGGACAGGGGGCAACTATGGCTACACCTTC.

The rearrangement links TRBV7-2 to TRBJ1-6; 7 nucleotides agree with TRBD1. With 1 base clipped from V and 7 bases from J, the junction kept 1 base outside the gene matches. This CDR3 comprises 14 residues. The germline V gene has CDR1 SGHTA and CDR2 FQGNSA. CDR3 nucleotides: TGTGCCAGCAGCTTAGGGGGACAGAATTCACCCCTCCACTTT. Translating gives CASSLGGQNSPLHF.

This clone was observed a handful of times. This chain joins TRBV30 and TRBJ1-1; no clear D gene. CDR1 and CDR2 from the germline V gene are GTSNPN and SVGIG (reference sequence). The V end was cut by 0 bases, the J end by 5 bases, with 7 bases between. The CDR3 covers 12 residues. For the CDR3, the DNA is TGTGCCTGGAGTGTTTCCGAGACTGAAGCTTTCTTT. Residues: CAWSVSETEAFF.

V gene TRBV4-3 combines with J gene TRBJ1-2, with D possibly matching TRBD1 (5 bases). This CDR3 has 15 amino acids. Between the trimmed V and J ends, which lost 0 bases and 7 bases, there was a span of 15 bases. Germline CDR1 is LGHNA and CDR2 is YSLEER. CDR3: CASSQDPTDSFGYTF. CDR3 coding DNA: TGCGCCAGCAGCCAAGACCCTACCGACAGTTTTGGCTACACCTTC.

To note about this clone: Other DNA sequences of this sample code for an identical CDR3. V gene TRBV29-1 combines with J gene TRBJ1-1; D not certain. The CDR3 sequence is 13 residues long. V gave up 4 bases and J gave up 0 bases, with 9 bases separating them. Germline loops: CDR1 SQVTM, CDR2 ANQGSEA. This chain's CDR3 is CSVGGRMNTEAFF. CDR3 in DNA: TGCAGCGTTGGTGGCCGTATGAACACTGAAGCTTTCTTT.

This chain uses TRBV18 with TRBJ2-1; D gene uncertain. Germline CDR1 and CDR2: KGHSH and LQKENI. V was trimmed by 1 base and J by 0 bases, leaving 10 bases between them. This CDR3 contains 16 residues. The CDR3 protein is CASSPRHQSSYNEQFF. The CDR3 bases are TGTGCCAGCTCACCACGACACCAGAGCTCCTACAATGAGCAGTTCTTC.

The chain carries TRBV7-2 and TRBJ1-6; the match to TRBD1 covers 7 bases. Germline trimming cut 5 bases from V and 7 bases from J; bases unmatched to any gene: 8. CDR1 and CDR2 (germline): SGHTA, FQGNSA. This CDR3 contains 15 residues. The CDR3 DNA reads TGTGCCAGCAGCGAAAAACAGGGGTCGAATTCACCCCTCCACTTT. It specifies CASSEKQGSNSPLHF.

V usage is TRBV7-3 and J usage is TRBJ2-3; D is possibly TRBD2 (5 bases). V shed 5 bases and J shed 11 bases, with 17 bases lying between them. CDR3 length: 13 residues. CDR1 SGHTA and CDR2 FQGTGA come from the germline V gene. Here the CDR3 reads CASSATPGMGQYF. The CDR3, as DNA: TGTGCCAGCAGCGCTACTCCGGGAATGGGGCAGTATTTT. Based on the CDR3 plus reference TRBV7-3 and TRBJ2-3, the full variable domain is GAGVSQTPSNKVTEKGKYVELRCDPISGHTALYWYRQSLGQGPEFLIYFQGTGAADDSGLPNDRFFAVRPEGSVSTLKIQRTERGDSAVYLCASSATPGMGQYFGPGTRLTVL.

V is TRBV4-3 and J is TRBJ2-7; a weak D match, TRBD1 (5 bases). The CDR3 is 17 amino acids. Per germline, CDR1 LGHNA and CDR2 YSLEER. Trimming cost V 1 base and J 1 base, with 17 bases left between them. The CDR3 is CASSQVLPRVGSYEQYF. In DNA form, the CDR3 reads TGCGCCAGCAGCCAAGTTCTCCCCAGGGTTGGTTCCTACGAGCAGTACTTC.

The chain is built from TRBV4-3 and TRBJ2-7; D unresolved. Germline CDR1 LGHNA, CDR2 YSLEER. V dropped 4 bases and J dropped 6 bases, with 13 bases sitting between them. The CDR3 is 13 residues long. The CDR3 region has the DNA TGCGCCAGCAGCCCTCAATTGGTGGGCGAGCAGTACTTC. Its protein product is CASSPQLVGEQYF.

The chain joins TRBV30 to TRBJ1-1; D gene ambiguous. V was shortened by 0 bases and J by 4 bases, with 9 bases between the two germline ends. The CDR3 consists of 13 residues. Germline V gene lookup returns CDR1 GTSNPN and CDR2 SVGIG (reference sequence). CDR3 in DNA: TGTGCCTGGAGTGTACAAGAGGGCACTGAAGCTTTCTTT. Translated: CAWSVQEGTEAFF.

The chain has TRBV30 and TRBJ1-1; D perhaps matches TRBD1 (6 bases). The CDR3 extends over 14 amino acids. The germline gives CDR1 GTSNPN, CDR2 SVGIG (reference sequence). With 4 bases removed from V and 0 bases from J, the gap between germline ends came to 12 bases. CDR3 sequence: CAWTWGPVNTEAFF. The CDR3 DNA reads TGTGCCTGGACATGGGGGCCAGTGAACACTGAAGCTTTCTTT.

The chain recombines TRBV29-1 with TRBJ1-2, with TRBD1 matching 7 bases. The germline CDR1 and CDR2 sequences are SQVTM and ANQGSEA. V lost 6 bases and J lost 3; bases outside the gene matches: 4. The CDR3 is made up of 12 amino acids. The CDR3 sequence is CSVAGGHYGYTF. The CDR3 region has the DNA TGCAGCGTGGCAGGGGGGCACTATGGCTACACCTTC.

This clone was counted a single time. The chain has TRBV5-1 and TRBJ1-2; possibly TRBD1 for D (5 bases). Germline CDR1 reads SGHRS; CDR2 reads YFSETQ. V gave up 4 bases and J gave up 1 base, with 8 bases separating them. The CDR3 extends over 13 amino acids. The CDR3 loop is CASSRDSNYGYTF. DNA for the CDR3: TGCGCCAGCAGCCGAGACAGTAACTATGGCTACACCTTC. Together with reference TRBV5-1 and TRBJ1-2, the CDR3 gives the full variable domain: KAGVTQTPRYLIKTRGQQVTLSCSPISGHRSVSWYQQTPGQGLQFLFEYFSETQRNKGNFPGRFSGRQFSNSRSEMNVSTLELGDSALYLCASSRDSNYGYTFGSGTRLTVV.